This TCR beta chain originates from a study of glioma-infiltrating T cells after dendritic cell vaccination listed by TCRdb under 2016. A note on the overall study: The cohort included some 15 glioblastoma patients drawn from Phase I and II dendritic cell vaccination trials, of whom 9 were newly diagnosed and 6 had recurrent disease. Autologous tumor lysate-pulsed dendritic cell vaccination was administered to the patients between the early 2000s and the early 2010s. The vaccine consisted of monocyte-derived dendritic cells cultured less than 9 days with IL-4 and GM-CSF, then pulsed overnight with autologous tumor lysate. Each patient got three intradermal injections of the dendritic cell vaccine, spaced at biweekly intervals, in the arm below the axilla. In glioblastoma patients vaccinated with dendritic cells, deep sequencing of TCR beta CDR3 regions served to measure the amount of tumor-infiltrating lymphocytes and to compare repertoires between tumor and blood. Survival after dendritic cell vaccination was correlated with TCR sequencing metrics, such as TIL content and the overlap between tumor and blood repertoires.

The immunoSEQ assay amplified TCRB CDR3 regions from roughly 2.1 micrograms of genomic DNA, or from all available DNA when less than that amount was available. Multiplex PCR used 60 forward primers for TCR V beta segments and 13 reverse primers for J beta segments. Synthetic control templates were spiked into each sample at limiting dilution to estimate reads per starting template. The Illumina HiSeq System generated sequencing reads of 87 bp. The authors processed their data as follows. PCR and sequencing errors were removed by a nearest neighbor algorithm that merged closely related sequences. TCR overlap was defined as the percentage of unique tumor TCR beta sequences that were also found in the peripheral blood of the same patient. TCRdb obtained this table from immuneACCESS and retained in-frame rearrangements with V and J assigned. These tables miss some clones; where compared with another copy, unresolved V genes account for less than half of the shortfall, and the remainder is unexplained. V and J calls and clone size are as listed in that table; D and trimming were resolved from the DNA. The sample table records roughly 100,000 clones; roughly 80% of these occur just once. Of the sample, 10% to 15% falls within the top ten clones.

Reading the germline V gene gives CDR1 SGHVS and CDR2 FNYEAQ. V drops 2 bases and J drops 4 bases, leaving 17 bases in between. The CDR3 runs 16 residues from the cysteine to the phenylalanine. Only the CDR3 part of the read is kept: 48 bases, read in frame from the first base. A word on this clone: Its antigen target is currently unknown. Base qualities are not provided; no much larger clone lies one nucleotide away.

Summary of the overall study and its limitations: The TCR overlap response model with three groups was called speculative and said to need prospective validation. No direct relationship between TCR clonality and survival was found, suggesting a diverse polyclonal response may matter. After dendritic cell vaccination, a higher estimated pretreatment TIL content predicted longer time to progression and longer overall survival. The cohort was small and heterogeneous, with few patients having full blood and tumor sets and even fewer initial-recurrent tumor pairs.

Selection of patients required sufficient residual fresh-frozen tumor tissue and over two years of available survival data. Molecular status otherwise varied across the glioblastoma patients, but none of them carried an isocitrate dehydrogenase mutation. PBMC were collected before vaccination, two weeks after the third vaccination, and at tumor progression if progression occurred. The Qiagen DNeasy Blood extraction Kit was used to extract genomic DNA. The sequence is built from TRBV7-6 and TRBJ2-5; perhaps TRBD1 is the D gene, with 5 bases matching. Sequences were derived from blood, sampled before dendritic cell vaccination. The TCR comes from a human donor with glioblastoma. The DNA sequence reads TGTGCCAGCAGCTTATTTGACGTTGATGGGGCAGAGACCCAGTACTTC. It translates as CASSLFDVDGAETQYF.